These T cell receptor beta chains were read from a single sample in a study of PD-1 blockade in classical Hodgkin lymphoma. The data were produced by immunoSEQ multiplex PCR, yet TCRdb's version contains in-frame clones alone and is incomplete. The sample has around 40,000 clones, 71% seen once. The sample was peripheral blood mononuclear cells (PBMCs), taken at baseline. These receptor sequences come from a human donor with classical Hodgkin lymphoma. Each CDR3 is given with its conserved first and last residue. D genes are given only for firm matches. Clone sizes are given selectively: once, few, many, or a class where the clone is expanded.

j_gene,abundance,d_gene,v_gene,CDR3aa,CDR3nt
TRBJ1-6,-,-,TRBV18,CASSPPQGSNSPLHF,TGTGCCAGCTCCCCCCCCCAGGGAAGCAATTCACCCCTCCACTTT
TRBJ1-1,once,TRBD1,TRBV6-5,CASIDPRGLNTEAFF,TGTGCCAGCATCGACCCTAGGGGGCTGAACACTGAAGCTTTCTTT
TRBJ2-1,-,-,TRBV9,CASSVDPGTSSNEQFF,TGTGCCAGCAGCGTAGACCCCGGGACCTCGAGTAATGAGCAGTTCTTC
TRBJ2-1,-,-,TRBV7-3,CASSYENTREQFF,TGTGCCAGCAGCTACGAGAACACGAGGGAGCAGTTCTTC
TRBJ2-3,-,TRBD2,TRBV27,CASYGGGFTDTQYF,TGTGCCAGCTATGGCGGGGGGTTCACAGATACGCAGTATTTT
TRBJ1-2,-,-,TRBV19,CAIPKGQGYTF,TGTGCCATCCCGAAAGGACAGGGCTACACCTTC
TRBJ1-1,-,-,TRBV18,CASSPSDTEAFF,TGTGCCAGCTCACCGAGCGACACTGAAGCTTTCTTT
TRBJ2-5,-,TRBD2,TRBV18,CASSPTSSGVRKETQYF,TGTGCCAGCTCACCGACCTCTAGCGGGGTCCGGAAAGAGACCCAGTACTTC
TRBJ2-3,-,TRBD2,TRBV27,CASSSVAGADTQYF,TGTGCCAGCAGTTCTGTCGCGGGAGCAGATACGCAGTATTTT
TRBJ2-7,few,TRBD2,TRBV5-4,CASSLWGTSGRAYEQYF,TGTGCCAGCAGCCTTTGGGGAACTAGCGGGAGGGCGTACGAGCAGTACTTC
TRBJ2-1,-,TRBD2,TRBV4-3,CASSQDILAGGPDNEQFF,TGCGCCAGCAGCCAAGATATATTAGCGGGAGGGCCTGACAATGAGCAGTTCTTC
TRBJ1-2,-,-,TRBV7-9,CASSPSGQVDYTF,TGTGCCAGCAGCCCGAGCGGGCAGGTCGACTACACCTTC
TRBJ2-1,-,-,TRBV28,CASSFVQVQGYNEQFF,TGTGCCAGCAGTTTTGTTCAGGTCCAGGGGTACAATGAGCAGTTCTTC
TRBJ2-1,-,-,TRBV18,CASSPLDLVVEQFF,TGTGCCAGCTCACCACTGGACCTTGTAGTTGAGCAGTTCTTC
TRBJ1-2,-,TRBD1,TRBV4-3,CASSQEFRGSPYGYTF,TGCGCCAGCAGCCAAGAATTCAGGGGGTCCCCCTATGGCTACACCTTC
TRBJ1-1,-,TRBD1,TRBV28,CASLHGTGVQNTEAFF,TGTGCCAGCCTCCACGGGACAGGGGTCCAGAACACTGAAGCTTTCTTT
TRBJ2-7,-,-,TRBV6-6,CASSYDLGVSNEQYF,TGTGCCAGCAGTTACGACCTTGGGGTATCTAACGAGCAGTACTTC
TRBJ2-7,-,-,TRBV14,CASSPPGLPPYEQYF,TGTGCCAGCAGCCCACCGGGACTGCCGCCCTACGAGCAGTACTTC
TRBJ1-1,-,TRBD1,TRBV13,CASSFRGRNTEAFF,TGTGCCAGCAGCTTCAGGGGGCGGAACACTGAAGCTTTCTTT
TRBJ1-2,-,-,TRBV6-5,CASSYSTGGYGYTF,TGTGCCAGCAGTTACTCGACCGGAGGCTATGGCTACACCTTC
TRBJ2-7,-,-,TRBV2,CASKGPREQYF,TGTGCCAGCAAAGGCCCCCGCGAGCAGTACTTC
TRBJ1-2,-,TRBD1,TRBV30,CAWASNRGRGGYTF,TGTGCCTGGGCCTCCAACAGGGGAAGGGGTGGCTACACCTTC
TRBJ2-2,-,-,TRBV19,CASSIGANTGELFF,TGTGCCAGTAGTATCGGCGCTAACACCGGGGAGCTGTTTTTT
TRBJ2-7,-,-,TRBV5-6,CASSAVGAFSYEQYF,TGTGCCAGCAGCGCGGTAGGGGCCTTCTCCTACGAGCAGTACTTC
TRBJ2-1,-,-,TRBV29-1,CSVEEVRMGSLDGGNLF,TGCAGCGTTGAAGAAGTTCGGATGGGGTCCCTCGACGGGGGTAATCTCTTC
TRBJ1-5,-,TRBD1,TRBV19,CASSRGTGNQPQHF,TGTGCCAGTAGTAGGGGGACAGGCAATCAGCCCCAGCATTTT
TRBJ2-7,medium-sized,-,TRBV27,CASSLVSSDEQYF,TGTGCCAGCAGTTTAGTATCCTCCGACGAGCAGTACTTC
TRBJ2-1,-,TRBD2,TRBV5-1,CASSSFGGGSYNEQFF,TGCGCCAGCAGCTCCTTCGGGGGGGGCTCCTACAATGAGCAGTTCTTC
TRBJ2-6,-,-,TRBV6-5,CASGSGANVLTF,TGTGCCAGCGGTTCCGGGGCCAACGTCCTGACTTTC
TRBJ1-4,-,TRBD1,TRBV7-9,CASSLGTGVEKLFF,TGTGCCAGCAGCTTAGGGACAGGGGTTGAAAAACTGTTTTTT
TRBJ2-7,-,TRBD2,TRBV27,CASSTSGTGGYEQYF,TGTGCCAGCAGTACCTCCGGGACGGGGGGTTACGAGCAGTACTTC
TRBJ2-7,-,TRBD1,TRBV18,CASSSRTGTGDEQYF,TGTGCCAGCTCATCGCGAACCGGGACAGGGGACGAGCAGTACTTC
TRBJ2-5,-,-,TRBV27,CASSYSDRKAQETQYF,TGTGCCAGCAGTTATTCCGACAGGAAAGCTCAAGAGACCCAGTACTTC
TRBJ2-3,-,TRBD2,TRBV5-6,CASSLNNGGDTQYF,TGTGCCAGCAGCTTGAACAACGGGGGGGATACGCAGTATTTT
TRBJ2-1,-,-,TRBV13,CASSLKGGAGNEQFF,TGTGCCAGCAGCTTAAAAGGGGGGGCTGGGAATGAGCAGTTCTTC
TRBJ1-2,-,-,TRBV6-1,CASSELLGYTF,TGTGCCAGCAGTGAACTACTTGGCTACACCTTC
TRBJ1-2,-,-,TRBV6-6,CASSYGQLNGYTF,TGTGCCAGCAGTTATGGACAGCTCAATGGCTACACCTTC
TRBJ1-5,-,-,TRBV2,CASSVQGANQPQHF,TGTGCCAGCAGTGTTCAGGGCGCCAATCAGCCCCAGCATTTT
TRBJ2-3,-,-,TRBV21-1,CASSKGLPCTDTQYF,TGTGCCAGCAGCAAAGGACTACCGTGCACAGATACGCAGTATTTT
TRBJ2-1,-,TRBD2,TRBV4-1,CASLDSGNNEQFF,TGCGCCAGTCTTGATAGCGGGAATAATGAGCAGTTCTTC
TRBJ1-1,-,-,TRBV7-8,CASSLKLQVSINTEAFF,TGTGCCAGCAGCCTAAAACTTCAGGTCTCCATCAACACTGAAGCTTTCTTT
TRBJ2-1,-,TRBD2,TRBV11-3,CASSAIGGSLTHEQFF,TGTGCCAGCAGCGCGATCGGGGGGAGCTTGACACATGAGCAGTTCTTC
TRBJ1-1,few,-,TRBV5-6,CASPPEAFF,TGTGCCAGCCCCCCCGAAGCTTTCTTT
TRBJ2-3,-,TRBD2,TRBV9,CASSAGTSGTDTQYF,TGTGCCAGCAGCGCAGGGACTAGCGGCACAGATACGCAGTATTTT
TRBJ2-5,medium-sized,-,TRBV27,CASSWFFGEEETQYF,TGTGCCAGCAGTTGGTTCTTTGGGGAGGAGGAGACCCAGTACTTC
TRBJ1-2,-,-,TRBV27,CASGIIAGSDYGYTF,TGTGCCAGCGGCATTATAGCAGGGTCAGACTATGGCTACACCTTC
TRBJ2-1,-,-,TRBV21-1,CASSKADVSSYNEQFF,TGTGCCAGCAGCAAAGCCGACGTGAGCTCCTACAATGAGCAGTTCTTC
TRBJ2-7,-,-,TRBV14,CASADRLGGSSYEQYF,TGTGCCAGCGCCGATAGGCTGGGGGGTTCCTCCTACGAGCAGTACTTC
TRBJ2-7,-,TRBD1,TRBV5-6,CASSSRDRAREQYF,TGTGCCAGCAGCTCCCGGGACAGGGCCCGCGAGCAGTACTTC
TRBJ2-3,-,TRBD2,TRBV5-6,CASTLAGTDTQYF,TGTGCCAGCACACTAGCGGGCACAGATACGCAGTATTTT
TRBJ2-2,once,-,TRBV11-2,CASSLGQGGGELFF,TGTGCCAGCAGCTTAGGACAGGGAGGCGGGGAGCTGTTTTTT
TRBJ1-4,-,-,TRBV10-3,CAISELGEKLFF,TGTGCCATCAGTGAGTTGGGTGAAAAACTGTTTTTT
TRBJ2-4,-,-,TRBV15,CATSSHSQGRGSIAKNIQYF,TGTGCCACCAGCAGTCACTCCCAGGGCCGGGGGTCGATAGCCAAAAACATTCAGTACTTC
TRBJ1-1,-,-,TRBV11-2,CASPLPGKGTEAFF,TGTGCCAGCCCATTGCCTGGAAAGGGCACTGAAGCTTTCTTT
TRBJ1-2,few,-,TRBV4-3,CASSQERTGSYGYTF,TGCGCCAGCAGCCAAGAAAGGACGGGTTCTTATGGCTACACCTTC